This T cell receptor beta chain was observed in a study of cytomegalovirus exposure and HLA in healthy donors. Amplification used 60 Vbeta primers and 13 Jbeta primers. TCRdb keeps only in-frame clones here, not all; method: immunoSEQ multiplex PCR. The repertoire includes some 160,000 clones, 75% to 90% of them detected once, and 1.5% sits in the top ten. Germline CDR1 is SGHRS and CDR2 is YFSETQ. V gave up 3 bases and J gave up 6 bases; unmatched junction bases: 14. The CDR3 is 17 amino acids. The chain has TRBV5-1 and TRBJ1-2, with 10 bases that match TRBD1. This clonotype was obtained from a woman younger than 35 in good health and CMV-seronegative. The source material was PBMCs. The CDR3 protein is CASSWRPGQGVFNGYTF. CDR3 nucleotide sequence: TGCGCCAGCAGCTGGAGGCCCGGACAGGGGGTTTTTAATGGCTACACCTTC.